The T cell receptor (beta chain) described here comes from a study of blood T cell repertoires in COVID-19. Whole-study context: Both acute and convalescent COVID-19 samples were obtained from the United States, Italy and Spain. T cells, B-cell-depleted T cells, or PBMCs supplied cDNA or gDNA.

The protocol was immunoSEQ multiplex PCR, while the TCRdb copy is restricted to in-frame clones and leaves out a portion. Here the sample spans roughly 420,000 clones, approximately 90% being singletons. Enrolled through a virtual design, the participants were between 18 and 89 years of age and came from fewer than 30 US areas. Assignment of participants to cohorts was predicated upon participant-reported clinical history. This CDR3 has 15 amino acids. Between the trimmed V and J ends, which lost 5 bases and 8 bases, there was a span of 21 bases. Germline loops: CDR1 SGHAT, CDR2 FQNNGV. Sequenced input: PBMCs or T cells enriched from blood (not recorded which). The V and J genes are TRBV11-2 and TRBJ1-1, with D uncertain. This TCR was recovered from a woman aged 25 to 39 with acute COVID-19. CDR3 DNA: TGTGCCAGCAGCCTCCCCCGGGATCGATCAGTAGAAGCTTTCTTT. Its translation: CASSLPRDRSVEAFF.